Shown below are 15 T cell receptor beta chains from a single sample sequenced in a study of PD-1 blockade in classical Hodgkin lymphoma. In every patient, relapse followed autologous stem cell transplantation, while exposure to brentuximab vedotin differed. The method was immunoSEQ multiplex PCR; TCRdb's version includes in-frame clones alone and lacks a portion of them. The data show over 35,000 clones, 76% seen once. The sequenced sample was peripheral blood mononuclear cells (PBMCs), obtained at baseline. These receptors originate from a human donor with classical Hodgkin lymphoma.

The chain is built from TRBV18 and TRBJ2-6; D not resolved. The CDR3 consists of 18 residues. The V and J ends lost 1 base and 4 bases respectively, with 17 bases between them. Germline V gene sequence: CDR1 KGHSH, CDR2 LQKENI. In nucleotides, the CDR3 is TGTGCCAGCTCACCACTGGGTAGTATGATTCGGGGGGCCAACGTCCTGACTTTC. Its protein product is CASSPLGSMIRGANVLTF. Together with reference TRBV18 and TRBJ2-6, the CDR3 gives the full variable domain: NAGVMQNPRHLVRRRGQEARLRCSPMKGHSHVYWYRQLPEEGLKFMVYLQKENIIDESGMPKERFSAEFPKEGPSILRIQQVVRGDSAAYFCASSPLGSMIRGANVLTFGAGSRLTVL.

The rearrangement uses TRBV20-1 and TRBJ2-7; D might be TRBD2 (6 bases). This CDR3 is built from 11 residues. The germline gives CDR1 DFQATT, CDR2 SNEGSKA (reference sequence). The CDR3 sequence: CSGGGPYEQYF. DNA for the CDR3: TGCAGCGGGGGTGGGCCCTACGAGCAGTACTTC.

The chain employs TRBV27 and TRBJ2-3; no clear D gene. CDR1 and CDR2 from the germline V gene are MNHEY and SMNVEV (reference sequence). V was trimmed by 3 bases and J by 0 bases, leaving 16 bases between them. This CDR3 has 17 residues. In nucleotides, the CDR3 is TGTGCCAGCAGTTTGGGAAGTGATCCTACTAGCACAGATACGCAGTATTTT. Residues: CASSLGSDPTSTDTQYF.

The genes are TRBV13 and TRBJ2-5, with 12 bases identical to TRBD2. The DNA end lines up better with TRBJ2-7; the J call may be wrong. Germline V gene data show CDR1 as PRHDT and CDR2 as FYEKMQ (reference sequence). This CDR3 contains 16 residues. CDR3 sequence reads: CASSLLAGGPFYEQYF. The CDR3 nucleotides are TGTGCCAGCAGCTTACTAGCGGGAGGGCCGTTTTACGAGCAGTACTTC.

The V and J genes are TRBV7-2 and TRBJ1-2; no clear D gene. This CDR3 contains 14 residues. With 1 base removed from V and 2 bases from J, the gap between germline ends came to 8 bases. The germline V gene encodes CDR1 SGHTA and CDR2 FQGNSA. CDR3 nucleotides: TGTGCCAGCAGCTTAGATGGGAGAAACTATGGCTACACCTTC. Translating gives CASSLDGRNYGYTF.

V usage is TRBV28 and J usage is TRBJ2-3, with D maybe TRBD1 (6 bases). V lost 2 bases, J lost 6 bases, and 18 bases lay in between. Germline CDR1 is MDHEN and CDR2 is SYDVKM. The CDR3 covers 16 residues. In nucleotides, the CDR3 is TGTGCCAGCAGTTTAGCAGGGGCCTTAGTGGAGGATACGCAGTATTTT. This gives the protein CASSLAGALVEDTQYF.

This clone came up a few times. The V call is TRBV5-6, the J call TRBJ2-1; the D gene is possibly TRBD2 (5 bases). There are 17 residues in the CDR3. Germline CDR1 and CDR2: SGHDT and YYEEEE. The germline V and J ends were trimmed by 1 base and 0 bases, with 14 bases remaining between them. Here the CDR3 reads CASSLRGWVGSYNEQFF. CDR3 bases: TGTGCCAGCAGCTTGCGGGGATGGGTGGGCTCCTACAATGAGCAGTTCTTC.

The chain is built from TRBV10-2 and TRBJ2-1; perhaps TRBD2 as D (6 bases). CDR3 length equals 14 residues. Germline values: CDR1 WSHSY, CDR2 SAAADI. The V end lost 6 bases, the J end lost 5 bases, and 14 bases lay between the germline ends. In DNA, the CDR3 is TGCGCCAGCAGAGGACGGGAGAAAGACAATGAGCAGTTCTTC. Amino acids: CASRGREKDNEQFF.

CDR3 region: CASSQHDRATYNEQFF. The DNA of the CDR3 is TGTGCCAGCAGCCAACACGACAGGGCAACCTACAATGAGCAGTTCTTC. The V and J genes are TRBV21-1 and TRBJ2-1; TRBD1, the D gene given by the table, was not confirmed from the DNA. TRBV21-1 is a pseudogene. This CDR3 comprises 16 residues.

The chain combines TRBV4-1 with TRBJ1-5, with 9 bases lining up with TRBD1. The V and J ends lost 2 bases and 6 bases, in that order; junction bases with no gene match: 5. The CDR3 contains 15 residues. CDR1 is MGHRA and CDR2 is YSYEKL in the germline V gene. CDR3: CASSQPGQGFQPQHF. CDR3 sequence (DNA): TGCGCCAGCAGCCAACCGGGACAGGGTTTTCAGCCCCAGCATTTT.

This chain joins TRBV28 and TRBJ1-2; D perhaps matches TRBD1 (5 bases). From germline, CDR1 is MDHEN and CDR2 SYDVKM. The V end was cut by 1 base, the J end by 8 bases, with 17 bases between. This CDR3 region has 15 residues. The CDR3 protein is CASSLSFDRPAGYTF. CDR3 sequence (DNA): TGTGCCAGCAGTTTATCTTTCGACAGACCTGCGGGCTACACCTTC.

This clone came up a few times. In DNA, the CDR3 is TGTGCCAGCAGCTTAAGCCCCATTGTCTATGGCTACACCTTC. It specifies CASSLSPIVYGYTF. This chain connects TRBV7-2 to TRBJ1-2; D uncertain. The CDR3 contains 14 residues. V lost 2 bases and J 4 bases, leaving 11 bases between the germline ends. Germline assignment: CDR1 SGHTA and CDR2 FQGNSA.

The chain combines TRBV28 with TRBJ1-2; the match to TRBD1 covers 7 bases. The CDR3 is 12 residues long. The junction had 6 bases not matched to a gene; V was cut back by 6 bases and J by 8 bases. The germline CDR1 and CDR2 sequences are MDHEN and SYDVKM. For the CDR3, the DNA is TGTGCCAGCAGCCCGACAGGGCGCGGCTACACCTTC. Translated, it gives CASSPTGRGYTF.

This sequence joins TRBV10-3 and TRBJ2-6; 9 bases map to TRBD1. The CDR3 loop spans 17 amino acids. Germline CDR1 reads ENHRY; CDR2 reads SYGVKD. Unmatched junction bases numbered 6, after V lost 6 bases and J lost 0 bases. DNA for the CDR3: TGTGCCATCAGCATTACAGGGGGCCCCTCTGGGGCCAACGTCCTGACTTTC. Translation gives CAISITGGPSGANVLTF.

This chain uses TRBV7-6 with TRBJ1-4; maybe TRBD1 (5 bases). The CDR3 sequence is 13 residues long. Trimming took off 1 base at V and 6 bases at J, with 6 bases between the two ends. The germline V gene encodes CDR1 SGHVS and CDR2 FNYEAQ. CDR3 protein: CASSLDRHEKLFF. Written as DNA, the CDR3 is TGTGCCAGCAGCTTAGACAGGCATGAAAAACTGTTTTTT.